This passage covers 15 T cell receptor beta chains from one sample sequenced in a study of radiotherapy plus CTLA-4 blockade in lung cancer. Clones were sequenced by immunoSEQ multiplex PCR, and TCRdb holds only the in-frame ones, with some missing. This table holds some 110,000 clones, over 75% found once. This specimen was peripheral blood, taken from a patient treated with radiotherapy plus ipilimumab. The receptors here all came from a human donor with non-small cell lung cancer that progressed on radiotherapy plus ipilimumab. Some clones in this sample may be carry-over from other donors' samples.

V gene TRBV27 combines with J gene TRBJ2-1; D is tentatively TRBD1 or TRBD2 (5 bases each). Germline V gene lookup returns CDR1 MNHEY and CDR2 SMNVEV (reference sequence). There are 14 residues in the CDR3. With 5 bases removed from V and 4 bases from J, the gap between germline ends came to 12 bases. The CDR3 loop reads CASSLRDLYNEQFF. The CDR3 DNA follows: TGTGCCAGCAGTCTCCGGGACCTTTACAATGAGCAGTTCTTC.

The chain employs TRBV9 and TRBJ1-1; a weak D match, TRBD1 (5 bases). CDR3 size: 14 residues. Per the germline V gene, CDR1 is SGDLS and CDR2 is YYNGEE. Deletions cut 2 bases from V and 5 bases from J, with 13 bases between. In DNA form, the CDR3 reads TGTGCCAGCAGCGTTTCAGGTTGGGGGACTGAAGCTTTCTTT. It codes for CASSVSGWGTEAFF. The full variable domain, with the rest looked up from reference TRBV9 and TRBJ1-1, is DSGVTQTPKHLITATGQRVTLRCSPRSGDLSVYWYQQSLDQGLQFLIQYYNGEERAKGNILERFSAQQFPDLHSELNLSSLELGDSALYFCASSVSGWGTEAFFGQGTRLTVV.

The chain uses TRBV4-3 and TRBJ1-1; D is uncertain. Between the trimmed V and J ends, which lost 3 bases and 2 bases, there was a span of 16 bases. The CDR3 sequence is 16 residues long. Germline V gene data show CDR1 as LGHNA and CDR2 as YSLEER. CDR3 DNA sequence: TGCGCCAGCAGCCACTCCGCCAGGTTGGGAAACACTGAAGCTTTCTTT. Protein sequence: CASSHSARLGNTEAFF.

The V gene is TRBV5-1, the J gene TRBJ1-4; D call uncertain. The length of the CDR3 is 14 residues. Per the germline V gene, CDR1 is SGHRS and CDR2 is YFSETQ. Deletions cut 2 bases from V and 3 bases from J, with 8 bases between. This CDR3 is CASSFQASNEKLFF. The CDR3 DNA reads TGCGCCAGCAGCTTTCAGGCTTCTAATGAAAAACTGTTTTTT.

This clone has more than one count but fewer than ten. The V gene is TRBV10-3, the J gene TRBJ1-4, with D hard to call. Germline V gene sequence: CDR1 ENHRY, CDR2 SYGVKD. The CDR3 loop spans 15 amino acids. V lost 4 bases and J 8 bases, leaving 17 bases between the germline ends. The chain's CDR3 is CAISVTLGSPEKLFF. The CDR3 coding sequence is TGTGCCATCAGTGTTACCTTGGGATCCCCCGAAAAACTGTTTTTT.

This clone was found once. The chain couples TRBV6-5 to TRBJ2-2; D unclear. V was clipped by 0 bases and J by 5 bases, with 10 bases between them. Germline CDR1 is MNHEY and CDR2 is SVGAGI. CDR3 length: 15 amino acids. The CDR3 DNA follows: TGTGCCAGCAGTTACTCGATAACGAGGACCGGGGAGCTGTTTTTT. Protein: CASSYSITRTGELFF.

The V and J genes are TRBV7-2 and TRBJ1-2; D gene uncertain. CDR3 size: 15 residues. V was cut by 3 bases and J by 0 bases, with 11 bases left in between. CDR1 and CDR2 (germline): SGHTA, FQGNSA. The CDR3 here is CASSFLGEPNYGYTF. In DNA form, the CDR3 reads TGTGCCAGCAGCTTCCTTGGCGAACCTAACTATGGCTACACCTTC.

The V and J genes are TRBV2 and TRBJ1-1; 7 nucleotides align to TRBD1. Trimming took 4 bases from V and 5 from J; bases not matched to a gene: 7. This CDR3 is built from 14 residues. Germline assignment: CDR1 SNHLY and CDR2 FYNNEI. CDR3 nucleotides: TGTGCCAGCAGTGGACAGGGACAGTTGACTGAAGCTTTCTTT. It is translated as CASSGQGQLTEAFF.

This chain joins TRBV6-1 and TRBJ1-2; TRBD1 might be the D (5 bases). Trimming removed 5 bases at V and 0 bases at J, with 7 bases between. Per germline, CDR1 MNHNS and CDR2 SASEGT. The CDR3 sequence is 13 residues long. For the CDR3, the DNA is TGTGCCAGCAGTCGGGGACCTAACTATGGCTACACCTTC. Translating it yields CASSRGPNYGYTF.

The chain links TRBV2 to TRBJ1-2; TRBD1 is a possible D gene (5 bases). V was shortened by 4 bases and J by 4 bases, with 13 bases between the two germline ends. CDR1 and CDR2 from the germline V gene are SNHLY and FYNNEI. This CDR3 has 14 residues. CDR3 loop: CASSVFQGIYGYTF. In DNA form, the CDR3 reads TGTGCCAGCAGTGTGTTCCAGGGTATCTATGGCTACACCTTC.

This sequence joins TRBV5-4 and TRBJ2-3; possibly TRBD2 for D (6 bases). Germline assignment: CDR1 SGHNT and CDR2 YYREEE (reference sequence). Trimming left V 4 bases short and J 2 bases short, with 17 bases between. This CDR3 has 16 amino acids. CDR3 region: CASSPMSGGYTDTQYF. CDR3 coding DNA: TGTGCCAGCAGCCCAATGTCTGGGGGGTACACAGATACGCAGTATTTT.

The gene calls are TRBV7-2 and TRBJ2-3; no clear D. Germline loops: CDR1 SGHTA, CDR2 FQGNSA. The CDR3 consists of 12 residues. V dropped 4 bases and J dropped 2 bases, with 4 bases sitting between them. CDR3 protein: CASSSATDTQYF. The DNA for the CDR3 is TGTGCCAGCAGCTCCGCCACAGATACGCAGTATTTT.

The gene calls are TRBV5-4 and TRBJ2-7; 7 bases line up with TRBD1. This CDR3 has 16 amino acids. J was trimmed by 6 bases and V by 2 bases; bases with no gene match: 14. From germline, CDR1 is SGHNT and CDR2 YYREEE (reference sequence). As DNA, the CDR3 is TGTGCCAGCAGCTTTTACGGGACAGCTGATTTGGGCGAGCAGTACTTC. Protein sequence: CASSFYGTADLGEQYF.

The CDR3 loop reads CASSRASGQGENEQFF. The CDR3 DNA reads TGTGCCAGCAGTAGGGCCTCAGGACAGGGGGAGAATGAGCAGTTCTTC. This chain uses TRBV7-2 with TRBJ2-1, with 10 positions matching TRBD1. V was pared by 6 bases and J by 7 bases, with 12 bases of the junction left unmatched. Germline CDR1 and CDR2: SGHTA and FQGNSA. This CDR3 has 16 amino acids.

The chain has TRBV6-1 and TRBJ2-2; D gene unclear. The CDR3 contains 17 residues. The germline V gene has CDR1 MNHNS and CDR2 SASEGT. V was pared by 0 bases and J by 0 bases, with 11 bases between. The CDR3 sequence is CASSEAWGWANTGELFF. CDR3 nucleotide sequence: TGTGCCAGCAGTGAAGCTTGGGGTTGGGCGAACACCGGGGAGCTGTTTTTT.